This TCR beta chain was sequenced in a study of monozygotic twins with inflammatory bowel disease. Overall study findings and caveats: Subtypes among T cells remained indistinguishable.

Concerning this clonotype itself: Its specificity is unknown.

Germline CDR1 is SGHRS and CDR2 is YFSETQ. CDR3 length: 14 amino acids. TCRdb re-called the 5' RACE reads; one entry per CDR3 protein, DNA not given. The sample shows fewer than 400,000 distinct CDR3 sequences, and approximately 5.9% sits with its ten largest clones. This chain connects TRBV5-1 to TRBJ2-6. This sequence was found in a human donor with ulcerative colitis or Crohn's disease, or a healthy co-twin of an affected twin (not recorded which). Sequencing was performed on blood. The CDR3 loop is CASSLGTGANVLTF. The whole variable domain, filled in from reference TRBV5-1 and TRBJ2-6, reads KAGVTQTPRYLIKTRGQQVTLSCSPISGHRSVSWYQQTPGQGLQFLFEYFSETQRNKGNFPGRFSGRQFSNSRSEMNVSTLELGDSALYLCASSLGTGANVLTFGAGSRLTVL.